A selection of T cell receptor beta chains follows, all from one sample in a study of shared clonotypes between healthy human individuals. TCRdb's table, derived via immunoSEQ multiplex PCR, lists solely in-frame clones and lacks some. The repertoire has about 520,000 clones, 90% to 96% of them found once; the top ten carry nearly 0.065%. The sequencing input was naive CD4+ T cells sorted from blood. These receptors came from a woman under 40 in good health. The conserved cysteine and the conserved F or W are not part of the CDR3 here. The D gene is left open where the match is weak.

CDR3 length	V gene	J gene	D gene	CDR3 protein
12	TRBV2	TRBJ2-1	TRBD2	ASSLAGGPYEQF
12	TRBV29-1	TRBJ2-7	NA	SVGRDKSSYEQY
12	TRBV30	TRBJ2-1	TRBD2	AWSVSSFGTSTF
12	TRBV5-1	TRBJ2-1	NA	ASSLVTTYNEQF
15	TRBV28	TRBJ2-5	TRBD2	ATSAFWTSGREETQY
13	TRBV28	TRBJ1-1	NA	ASSSDGNGNTEAF
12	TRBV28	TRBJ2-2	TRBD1	ASRRTGFSGELF
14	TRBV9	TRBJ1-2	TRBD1	ASLRPGQVNPRGYT
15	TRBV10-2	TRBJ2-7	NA	ASKKQLKYTTSYEQY
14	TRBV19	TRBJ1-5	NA	ASSIDVSYSNQPQH
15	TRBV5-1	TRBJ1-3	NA	ASSPGSTPPSGNTIY
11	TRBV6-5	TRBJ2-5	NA	ASSLRVGETQY
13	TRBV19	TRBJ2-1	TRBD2	ASSMGLAGDNEQF
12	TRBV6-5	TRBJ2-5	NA	ASSYSGGQETQY
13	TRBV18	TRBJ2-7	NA	ASSHRVSGSYEQY
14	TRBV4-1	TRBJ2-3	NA	ASSQDSGGRTDTQY
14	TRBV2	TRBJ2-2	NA	ASSEQGPPNTGELF
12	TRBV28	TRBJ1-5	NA	ASRDGVVFQPQH
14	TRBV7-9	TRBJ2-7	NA	ASSQSFFGTSYEQY
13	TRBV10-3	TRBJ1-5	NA	AISELEGSGQPQH
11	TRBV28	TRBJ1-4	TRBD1	ASGTGGSEKLF
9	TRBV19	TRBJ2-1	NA	ASTRGNEQF
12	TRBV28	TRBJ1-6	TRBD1	ASRDRVRDSPLH
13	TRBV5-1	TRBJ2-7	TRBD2	ASSQTSGSSYEQY
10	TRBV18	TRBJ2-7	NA	ASSPGSYEQY
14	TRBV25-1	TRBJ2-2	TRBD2	ASSDVEGGMVGELF
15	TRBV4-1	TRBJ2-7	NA	ASSQDIRAGVPYEQY
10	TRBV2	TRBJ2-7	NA	ASRDNSYEQY
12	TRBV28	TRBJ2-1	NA	ATEISHDYNEQF
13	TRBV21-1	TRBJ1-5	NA	ASSNPDSLNQPQH
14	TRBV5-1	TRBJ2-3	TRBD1	ASSFLRDRSTDTQY
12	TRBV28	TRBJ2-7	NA	ASSLLSSKYEQY
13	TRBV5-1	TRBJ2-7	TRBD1	ASSAGQGTPYEQY
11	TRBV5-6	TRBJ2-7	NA	ASSFQVSYEQY